The clone carrying this T cell receptor (beta chain) was seen only a few times. The data were produced by immunoSEQ multiplex PCR, yet TCRdb's version contains in-frame clones alone and is incomplete. Of more than 85,000 clones in the sample, approximately 94% are singletons; the top ten hold under 1.5%. These data come from a study of T cell changes during pregnancy in multiple sclerosis. Trimming shortened V by 4 bases and J by 3 bases, and 12 bases separated the two germline ends. Per the germline V gene, CDR1 is MNHEY and CDR2 is SVGAGI. This CDR3 spans 14 amino acids. This chain joins TRBV6-5 and TRBJ1-1; a weak D match, TRBD1 (5 bases). This receptor was obtained from a female donor with multiple sclerosis, enrolled in a pregnancy study. Here the sequenced sample was peripheral blood, taken in the second trimester of pregnancy. The CDR3 nucleotides are TGTGCCAGCAGTTCCCGGGGGTACGACACTGAAGCTTTCTTT. This translates into CASSSRGYDTEAFF.